What follows describes a single T cell receptor beta chain. The V gene's germline CDR1 is SGHDT and CDR2 YYEEEE. The CDR3 totals 16 residues. The V and J ends lost 4 bases and 6 bases, in that order; junction bases with no gene match: 9. RNA transcripts were the template for amplifying TCR beta CDR3 regions. Carried out on the TCR CDR3, a first-round RT-PCR used the HTBI primer set. TCRdb redid the calling of the multiplex PCR reads with MiXCR, one entry per CDR3 protein. The table shows some 700,000 distinct CDR3 sequences, with 15% to 20% occurring only once. The entry originates in a study of T cells in Graves' hyperthyroidism and ophthalmopathy.

The chain joins TRBV5-6 to TRBJ2-7, with 14 positions matching TRBD2. This TCR was recovered from a man aged 50 to 60 with Graves' hyperthyroidism. Sequenced sample: blood. CDR3 region: CASSNRLAGGQGEQYF. DNA of the CDR3: TGTGCCAGCAGCAACCGACTAGCGGGAGGGCAGGGCGAGCAGTACTTC.